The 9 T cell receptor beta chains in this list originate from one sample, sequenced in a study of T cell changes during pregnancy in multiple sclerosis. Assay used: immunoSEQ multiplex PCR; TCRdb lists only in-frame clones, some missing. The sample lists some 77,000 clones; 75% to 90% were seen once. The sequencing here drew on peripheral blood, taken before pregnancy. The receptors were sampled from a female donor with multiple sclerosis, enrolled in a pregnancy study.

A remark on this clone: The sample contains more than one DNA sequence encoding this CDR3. This CDR3 reads CASSLRGDQPQHF. The CDR3 DNA follows: TGTGCCAGCAGCTTACGGGGAGATCAGCCCCAGCATTTT. V and J are TRBV7-2 and TRBJ1-5, with D unresolved. CDR3 length: 13 residues. Trimming took off 2 bases at V and 5 bases at J, with 7 bases between the two ends. CDR1 and CDR2 (germline): SGHTA, FQGNSA.

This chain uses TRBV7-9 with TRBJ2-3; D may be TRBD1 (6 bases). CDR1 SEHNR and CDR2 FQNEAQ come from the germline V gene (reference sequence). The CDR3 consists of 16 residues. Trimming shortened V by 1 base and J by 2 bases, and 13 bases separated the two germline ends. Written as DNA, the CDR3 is TGTGCCAGCAGCTTAGGAGGGACACTACCCACAGATACGCAGTATTTT. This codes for CASSLGGTLPTDTQYF.

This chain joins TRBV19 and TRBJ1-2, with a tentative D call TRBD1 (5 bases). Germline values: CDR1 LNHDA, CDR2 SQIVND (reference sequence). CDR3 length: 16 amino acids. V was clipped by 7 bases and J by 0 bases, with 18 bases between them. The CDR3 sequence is CASTIQTAKANYGYTF. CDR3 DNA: TGTGCCAGTACCATCCAGACAGCTAAAGCTAACTATGGCTACACCTTC.

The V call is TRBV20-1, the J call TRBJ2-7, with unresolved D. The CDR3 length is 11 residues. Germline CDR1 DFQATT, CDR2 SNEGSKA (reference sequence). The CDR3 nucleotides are TGCAGCGGAAAGCAGGTCTACGAGCAGTACTTC. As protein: CSGKQVYEQYF.

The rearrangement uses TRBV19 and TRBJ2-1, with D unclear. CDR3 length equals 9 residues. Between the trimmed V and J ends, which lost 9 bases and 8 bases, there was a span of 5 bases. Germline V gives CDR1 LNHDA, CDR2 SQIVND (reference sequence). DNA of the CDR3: TGTGCCAGCGGTGATGAGCAGTTCTTC. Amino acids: CASGDEQFF.

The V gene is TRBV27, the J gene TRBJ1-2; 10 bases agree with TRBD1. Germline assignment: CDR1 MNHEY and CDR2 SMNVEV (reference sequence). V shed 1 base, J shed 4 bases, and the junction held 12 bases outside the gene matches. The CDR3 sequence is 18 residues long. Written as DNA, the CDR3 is TGTGCCAGCAGTTTATGGGGGGGGGACAGGGGAAAGATCTATGGCTACACCTTC. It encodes CASSLWGGDRGKIYGYTF.

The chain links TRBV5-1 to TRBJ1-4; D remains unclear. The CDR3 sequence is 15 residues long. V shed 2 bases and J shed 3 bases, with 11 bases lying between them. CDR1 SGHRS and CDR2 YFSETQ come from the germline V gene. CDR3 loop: CASSFEGFPNEKLFF. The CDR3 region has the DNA TGCGCCAGCAGCTTTGAGGGATTCCCTAATGAAAAACTGTTTTTT.

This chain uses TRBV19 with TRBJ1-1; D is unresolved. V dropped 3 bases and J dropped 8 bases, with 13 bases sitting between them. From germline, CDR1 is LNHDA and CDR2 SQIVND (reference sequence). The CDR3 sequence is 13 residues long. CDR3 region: CASSIFSGSEAFF. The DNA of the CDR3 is TGTGCCAGTAGTATCTTCTCGGGGTCCGAAGCTTTCTTT.

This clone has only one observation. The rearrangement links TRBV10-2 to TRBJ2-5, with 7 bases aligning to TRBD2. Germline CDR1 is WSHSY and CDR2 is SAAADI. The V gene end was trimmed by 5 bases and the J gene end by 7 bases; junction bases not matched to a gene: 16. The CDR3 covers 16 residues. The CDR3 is CASSIHGGGPPGTQYF. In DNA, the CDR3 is TGCGCCAGCAGTATTCATGGCGGGGGACCACCTGGGACCCAGTACTTC.